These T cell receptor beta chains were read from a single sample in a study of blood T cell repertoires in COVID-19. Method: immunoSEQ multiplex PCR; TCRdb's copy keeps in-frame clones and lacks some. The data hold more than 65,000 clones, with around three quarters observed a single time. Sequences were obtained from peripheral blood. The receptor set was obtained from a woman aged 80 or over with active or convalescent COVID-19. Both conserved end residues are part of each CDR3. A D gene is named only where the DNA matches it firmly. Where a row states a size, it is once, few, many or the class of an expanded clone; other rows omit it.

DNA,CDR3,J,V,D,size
TGTGCCGGGGGACAGGGAAACTATGGCTACACCTTC,CAGGQGNYGYTF,TRBJ1-2,TRBV30,TRBD1,-
TGTGCCAGCAGTGAAGACCTAGCGGGGGTCCCGAATTTT,CASSEDLAGVPNF,TRBJ2-3,TRBV2,TRBD2,-
TGCGCCAGCAGCTTGGTGAGTATGGCAGCAACAGCCACCTACGAGCAGTACTTC,CASSLVSMAATATYEQYF,TRBJ2-7,TRBV5-1,-,-
TGTGCCAGCAGCTTAAGGGGGGGGTGGGAAAACATTCAGTACTTC,CASSLRGGWENIQYF,TRBJ2-4,TRBV7-2,-,-
TGTGCCAGCAGCCCACCGAGAAGCACAGGGGGGACGCCCCAGCATTTT,CASSPPRSTGGTPQHF,TRBJ1-5,TRBV28,TRBD1,once
TGCGCCAGCAGCCAAGTAGGGACAGGGGGTAATTCACCCCTCCACTTT,CASSQVGTGGNSPLHF,TRBJ1-6,TRBV4-3,TRBD1,few
TGTGCCAGCTCACCCACTAGCGGGGGACTCACAGATACGCAGTATTTT,CASSPTSGGLTDTQYF,TRBJ2-3,TRBV18,TRBD2,-
TGTGCCAGCTCACCGAGTGGGTGGGAGTGGACTGAAGCTTTCTTT,CASSPSGWEWTEAFF,TRBJ1-1,TRBV18,-,few
TGTGCCAGCAGTTACTCGACAGGGGGTTACTTTTCACCCCTCCACTTT,CASSYSTGGYFSPLHF,TRBJ1-6,TRBV6-5,TRBD1,few
TGTGCCAGCTCTGAGGTTTGGAGAGATGAAGCTTTCTTT,CASSEVWRDEAFF,TRBJ1-1,TRBV28,-,-